A single sample is the source of the 30 T cell receptor beta chains below, sequenced in a study of shared T cell receptors in the human thymus. Assay: immunoSEQ multiplex PCR; the TCRdb copy retains only in-frame clones and omits some. Among more than 550,000 clones listed, approximately 83% were seen once. The sample also formed part of further work on human thymus T cells.

Sequenced material: thymocytes. The receptor set was obtained from a girl under three years old with a congenital heart defect.

The chain recombines TRBV10-3 with TRBJ2-3; TRBD2 matches 14 bases. The CDR3 totals 17 residues. CDR1 and CDR2 from the germline V gene are ENHRY and SYGVKD. Trimming took 4 bases from V and 4 from J; bases not matched to a gene: 7. The DNA for the CDR3 is TGTGCCATCAGTGTATCGACTAGCGGGGGGGCCTCAGATACGCAGTATTTT. Translation gives CAISVSTSGGASDTQYF.

In its sample, this clone was seen once. The chain has TRBV27 and TRBJ1-2; no clear D. The V and J ends lost 7 bases and 2 bases respectively, with 11 bases between them. This CDR3 comprises 13 residues. Germline CDR1 and CDR2: MNHEY and SMNVEV (reference sequence). CDR3 loop: CASMEGSNYGYTF. DNA for the CDR3: TGTGCCAGCATGGAGGGTTCGAACTATGGCTACACCTTC.

The chain employs TRBV28 and TRBJ2-4; TRBD1 matches 7 bases. V shed 3 bases, J shed 5 bases, and the junction held 7 bases outside the gene matches. CDR3 size: 15 residues. Looked up from germline, CDR1 is MDHEN and CDR2 is SYDVKM. The CDR3 bases are TGTGCCAGCAGTTTGCGTTCCGGGACAGAAAACATTCAGTACTTC. Its translation is CASSLRSGTENIQYF.

The V gene is TRBV19, the J gene TRBJ2-5; the D gene is possibly TRBD1 (7 bases). Germline lookup yields CDR1 LNHDA and CDR2 SQIVND (reference sequence). CDR3 length: 14 residues. Trimming cost V 5 bases and J 2 bases, with 12 bases left between them. In nucleotides, the CDR3 is TGTGCCAGTAGTTTCGGGGGACAGCAAGAGACCCAGTACTTC. Its protein is CASSFGGQQETQYF.

V is TRBV27 and J is TRBJ1-1; 11 bases match TRBD1. Germline-derived CDR1 and CDR2 are MNHEY and SMNVEV (reference sequence). This CDR3 contains 15 residues. V lost 2 bases and J lost 5; bases outside the gene matches: 4. The CDR3 loop is CASSLKDRGRTEAFF. The DNA of the CDR3 is TGTGCCAGCAGTTTAAAGGACAGGGGGCGGACTGAAGCTTTCTTT.

The chain joins TRBV13 to TRBJ2-3, with D maybe TRBD1 (6 bases). V lost 2 bases, J lost 3 bases, and 15 bases lay in between. The CDR3 spans 16 residues. Germline V gives CDR1 PRHDT, CDR2 FYEKMQ (reference sequence). CDR3 amino acids: CASSLRQGKRTDTQYF. The DNA for the CDR3 is TGTGCCAGCAGCTTACGGCAGGGGAAGAGAACAGATACGCAGTATTTT.

This rearrangement joins TRBV6-1 to TRBJ2-7; the D gene is possibly TRBD1 (6 bases). Looked up from germline, CDR1 is MNHNS and CDR2 is SASEGT. This CDR3 has 15 amino acids. With 5 bases removed from V and 3 bases from J, the gap between germline ends came to 17 bases. The CDR3 loop is CASSPTRGFNYEQYF. The DNA for the CDR3 is TGTGCCAGCAGTCCGACCAGGGGCTTCAACTACGAGCAGTACTTC.

The CDR3: CASSRTRQGWAEAFF. The CDR3 nucleotides read TGTGCCAGCAGCCGCACCCGACAGGGTTGGGCTGAAGCTTTCTTT. The genes are TRBV7-2 and TRBJ1-1, with 7 nucleotides matching TRBD1. Germline-derived CDR1 and CDR2 are SGHTA and FQGNSA. The trim removed 5 bases at V and 6 bases at J, leaving 12 bases unmatched. The CDR3 spans 15 residues.

The chain joins TRBV18 to TRBJ1-5; weak D call: TRBD1 (5 bases). Trimming shortened V by 8 bases and J by 6 bases, and 17 bases separated the two germline ends. The germline CDR1 and CDR2 sequences are KGHSH and LQKENI. This CDR3 spans 14 amino acids. CDR3 region: CASRGGAVGQPQHF. The CDR3 coding sequence is TGTGCCAGCCGGGGCGGGGCCGTCGGTCAGCCCCAGCATTTT.

V and J are TRBV9 and TRBJ1-3; TRBD1 agrees at 7 bases. Germline CDR1 and CDR2: SGDLS and YYNGEE. This CDR3 comprises 16 residues. V was clipped by 0 bases and J by 4 bases; unmatched bases: 7. The CDR3 spells CASSVDRRQGGNTIYF. In DNA, the CDR3 is TGTGCCAGCAGCGTAGATCGGCGACAGGGAGGAAACACCATATATTTT.

V and J are TRBV6-1 and TRBJ2-7; 9 nucleotides line up with TRBD2. Trimming took 1 base from V and 4 from J; bases not matched to a gene: 5. Germline values: CDR1 MNHNS, CDR2 SASEGT. This CDR3 region has 15 residues. The CDR3 loop is CASSEGVAGAYEQYF. The CDR3 coding sequence is TGTGCCAGCAGTGAAGGGGTAGCGGGGGCGTACGAGCAGTACTTC.

The rearrangement links TRBV28 to TRBJ1-1; D is unresolved. Per germline, CDR1 MDHEN and CDR2 SYDVKM. The CDR3 length is 15 residues. Trimming pared 8 bases from V and 1 base from J, leaving 17 bases between. CDR3 sequence reads: CASEFLSSGNTEAFF. The CDR3 nucleotides read TGTGCCAGCGAGTTTCTGTCCTCAGGGAACACTGAAGCTTTCTTT. Complete variable domain (other parts from reference TRBV28 and TRBJ1-1): DVKVTQSSRYLVKRTGEKVFLECVQDMDHENMFWYRQDPGLGLRLIYFSYDVKMKEKGDIPEGYSVSREKKERFSLILESASTNQTSMYLCASEFLSSGNTEAFFGQGTRLTVV.

This sequence joins TRBV27 and TRBJ1-5; D might be TRBD1 (6 bases). The length of the CDR3 is 15 residues. Per the germline V gene, CDR1 is MNHEY and CDR2 is SMNVEV (reference sequence). Between the trimmed V and J ends, which lost 5 bases and 6 bases, there was a span of 17 bases. CDR3 coding DNA: TGTGCCAGCAGTCCCCTCCCAGGGGACGGTCAGCCCCAGCATTTT. Translation gives CASSPLPGDGQPQHF.

The chain employs TRBV14 and TRBJ1-1, with D unclear. V was shortened by 2 bases and J by 0 bases, with 13 bases between the two germline ends. This CDR3 has 16 residues. Germline CDR1 and CDR2: SGHDN and FVKESK. CDR3 nucleotides: TGTGCCAGCAGCCAACCACCCTCCGCGGTGAACACTGAAGCTTTCTTT. Translating it yields CASSQPPSAVNTEAFF.

This clone was found once. The chain carries TRBV19 and TRBJ1-2; the D gene is possibly TRBD1 (5 bases). Trimming shortened V by 3 bases and J by 8 bases, and 7 bases separated the two germline ends. This CDR3 has 11 amino acids. From germline, CDR1 is LNHDA and CDR2 SQIVND (reference sequence). The DNA for the CDR3 is TGTGCCAGTAGTATCCGGACAGGCTACACCTTC. Its translation: CASSIRTGYTF. Supplemented by reference TRBV19 and TRBJ1-2, the full variable domain reads DGGITQSPKYLFRKEGQNVTLSCEQNLNHDAMYWYRQDPGQGLRLIYYSQIVNDFQKGDIAEGYSVSREKKESFPLTVTSAQKNPTAFYLCASSIRTGYTFGSGTRLTVV.

The chain joins TRBV5-8 to TRBJ2-2, with no clear D. Germline loops: CDR1 SGHTS, CDR2 YDEGEE. Trimming cost V 2 bases and J 8 bases, with 7 bases left between them. The CDR3 runs to 12 residues. The CDR3 reads CASSFVLGELFF. CDR3 coding DNA: TGTGCCAGCAGCTTCGTCTTGGGGGAGCTGTTTTTT.

The chain is built from TRBV6-1 and TRBJ2-1; no definite D call. Germline loops: CDR1 MNHNS, CDR2 SASEGT. The CDR3 extends over 14 amino acids. The V and J ends lost 5 bases and 2 bases respectively, with 10 bases between them. DNA of the CDR3: TGTGCCAGCAGTCGAAAAGAGCCCTACAATGAGCAGTTCTTC. Its protein is CASSRKEPYNEQFF.

The chain is built from TRBV18 and TRBJ1-1, with TRBD1 as a possible D gene (5 bases). The CDR3 consists of 18 residues. In germline, CDR1 is KGHSH, CDR2 LQKENI. Trimming removed 0 bases from V and 3 bases from J, with 20 bases in between. CDR3 in amino acids: CASSPPGVAVRLHTEAFF. The CDR3 DNA reads TGTGCCAGCTCACCACCGGGGGTAGCGGTACGTTTGCACACTGAAGCTTTCTTT.

The chain carries TRBV5-1 and TRBJ1-1; no reliable D call. CDR1 and CDR2 (germline): SGHRS, YFSETQ. Deletions cut 0 bases from V and 1 base from J, with 7 bases between. The CDR3 runs 14 residues. In DNA form, the CDR3 reads TGCGCCAGCAGCTTGGCCCCCCAGAACACTGAAGCTTTCTTT. It specifies CASSLAPQNTEAFF. The full variable domain, completed using reference TRBV5-1 and TRBJ1-1, is KAGVTQTPRYLIKTRGQQVTLSCSPISGHRSVSWYQQTPGQGLQFLFEYFSETQRNKGNFPGRFSGRQFSNSRSEMNVSTLELGDSALYLCASSLAPQNTEAFFGQGTRLTVV.

This clone was seen more than once but under ten times. The rearrangement uses TRBV6-1 and TRBJ2-7; a possible D gene is TRBD1 (6 bases). The germline V gene encodes CDR1 MNHNS and CDR2 SASEGT. CDR3 length: 15 amino acids. The V and J ends lost 3 bases and 3 bases respectively, with 15 bases between them. As DNA, the CDR3 is TGTGCCAGCAGTGATCGAACAGGGACGTACTACGAGCAGTACTTC. Its protein product is CASSDRTGTYYEQYF.

The chain combines TRBV9 with TRBJ1-1, with 11 bases identical to TRBD1. CDR1 is SGDLS and CDR2 is YYNGEE in the germline V gene. CDR3 length: 15 residues. V was pared by 3 bases and J by 5 bases, with 6 bases of the junction left unmatched. In DNA, the CDR3 is TGTGCCAGCAGCGGCCTCCGGGACAGGGGGACTGAAGCTTTCTTT. This encodes CASSGLRDRGTEAFF. The whole variable domain, filled in from reference TRBV9 and TRBJ1-1, reads DSGVTQTPKHLITATGQRVTLRCSPRSGDLSVYWYQQSLDQGLQFLIQYYNGEERAKGNILERFSAQQFPDLHSELNLSSLELGDSALYFCASSGLRDRGTEAFFGQGTRLTVV.

CDR3 amino acids: CSAKDSRDSGNTIYF. CDR3 bases: TGCAGCGCAAAGGACAGCCGGGACTCTGGAAACACCATATATTTT. The chain combines TRBV29-1 with TRBJ1-3, with a tentative D call TRBD1 (6 bases). CDR3 length: 15 amino acids. Germline CDR1 SQVTM, CDR2 ANQGSEA. Between the trimmed V and J ends, which lost 7 bases and 0 bases, there was a span of 16 bases.

For the CDR3, the DNA is TGCGCCAGCAGTGAGTCCAAGCGACAGGGGGCAGATACGCAGTATTTT. It is translated as CASSESKRQGADTQYF. The chain uses TRBV10-1 and TRBJ2-3; the match to TRBD1 covers 9 bases. CDR3 size: 16 residues. Trimming removed 0 bases from V and 4 bases from J; junction bases left unmatched: 5. Looked up from germline, CDR1 is WNHNN and CDR2 is SYGVQD (reference sequence).

The chain combines TRBV19 with TRBJ2-3, with D perhaps TRBD1 (6 bases). The germline V and J ends were trimmed by 6 bases and 0 bases, with 13 bases remaining between them. The CDR3 spans 15 residues. Germline V CDR1 and CDR2: LNHDA, SQIVND (reference sequence). The CDR3 DNA is TGTGCCAGTAGGGGGGCGGCTTCTAGCACAGATACGCAGTATTTT. Protein: CASRGAASSTDTQYF.

The genes are TRBV27 and TRBJ1-2; D may be TRBD1 (5 bases). Germline V CDR1 and CDR2: MNHEY, SMNVEV (reference sequence). The CDR3 runs 13 residues. V lost 2 bases to trimming and J lost 6 bases, with 10 bases between them. CDR3 protein: CASSLVRGHGYTF. The CDR3 region has the DNA TGTGCCAGCAGTTTAGTAAGGGGCCATGGCTACACCTTC.

This clone was observed a few times. J is TRBJ1-6 and V is TRBV7-9; D is unclear. Germline lookup yields CDR1 SEHNR and CDR2 FQNEAQ (reference sequence). This CDR3 has 13 amino acids. V was shortened by 1 base and J by 9 bases, with 7 bases between the two germline ends. The CDR3: CASSLGTSSPLHF. CDR3 DNA: TGTGCCAGCAGCTTAGGGACTTCTTCACCCCTCCACTTT.

The CDR3 region is CASSQASTVYGYTF. As DNA, the CDR3 is TGCGCCAGCAGCCAAGCCTCGACAGTCTATGGCTACACCTTC. The J gene is TRBJ1-2, the V gene TRBV4-1; D may be TRBD1 (5 bases). The CDR3 runs to 14 residues. V dropped 1 base and J dropped 4 bases, with 10 bases sitting between them. The germline V gene encodes CDR1 MGHRA and CDR2 YSYEKL.

This sequence joins TRBV7-9 and TRBJ1-1, with D possibly TRBD1 on 6 matching bases. The CDR3 loop spans 14 amino acids. Germline assignment: CDR1 SEHNR and CDR2 FQNEAQ (reference sequence). The V gene lost 0 bases and the J gene lost 11 bases, with 16 bases spanning the gap. CDR3 sequence: CASSLAGGGRGAFF. For the CDR3, the DNA is TGTGCCAGCAGCTTAGCGGGAGGAGGGAGGGGGGCTTTCTTT. Variable domain in full (rest from reference TRBV7-9 and TRBJ1-1): DTGVSQNPRHKITKRGQNVTFRCDPISEHNRLYWYRQTLGQGPEFLTYFQNEAQLEKSRLLSDRFSAERPKGSFSTLEIQRTEQGDSAMYLCASSLAGGGRGAFFGQGTRLTVV.

The chain's CDR3 is CASSRGVRQGLYGYTF. The CDR3, as DNA: TGTGCCAGCTCACGCGGCGTTCGACAGGGGCTCTATGGCTACACCTTC. The chain has TRBV18 and TRBJ1-2, with 8 bases that match TRBD1. Unmatched junction bases numbered 11, after V lost 4 bases and J lost 4 bases. Germline V lookup: CDR1 KGHSH, CDR2 LQKENI. The CDR3 loop spans 16 amino acids.

The chain's CDR3 is CASSFSTGENTEAFF. In DNA form, the CDR3 reads TGTGCCAGCAGCTTTTCAACCGGGGAGAACACTGAAGCTTTCTTT. The gene calls are TRBV7-9 and TRBJ1-1; D remains unclear. Germline V gives CDR1 SEHNR, CDR2 FQNEAQ (reference sequence). Between the trimmed V and J ends, which lost 3 bases and 1 base, there was a span of 12 bases. The CDR3 has 15 amino acids.